These 10 T cell receptor beta chains were sequenced from one sample in a study of T cells in Graves' hyperthyroidism and ophthalmopathy. What was amplified from RNA transcripts were TCR beta CDR3 regions. The TCR CDR3 was amplified in a first-round RT-PCR using the HTBI primer set. TCRdb independently ran MiXCR on the multiplex PCR reads; one entry per CDR3 protein. The sample includes 75,000 to 100,000 distinct CDR3 sequences, around 42% seen only once; the top ten take more than 8.5%. The source material was peripheral blood or thyroid tissue (not recorded which). The receptors were gathered from a woman under 40 with Graves' hyperthyroidism.

Of note for this clonotype: This may stem from a read error, because a much larger clone lies one nucleotide away. The chain couples TRBV12-3 or TRBV12-4 to TRBJ1-1; no clear D. V was clipped by 6 bases and J by 0 bases, with 8 bases between them. There are 13 residues in the CDR3. CDR3 DNA sequence: TGTGCCAGCAGCGTCGGAATGAACACTGAAGCTTTCTTT. Translation: CASSVGMNTEAFF.

Details on this clonotype: A much bigger clone sits one base away, suggesting this may be a read error. The chain joins TRBV7-3 to TRBJ2-3, with D tentatively TRBD1 (5 bases). The J call could be wrong; TRBJ1-5 is a better fit for the DNA end. CDR3 length: 16 residues. The germline gives CDR1 SGHTA, CDR2 FQGTGA. CDR3 nucleotide sequence: TGTGCCAGCAGCTTATGGGGCGGGAGGAGCACAGATACGCAGCATTTT. Translating it yields CASSLWGGRSTDTQHF.

V usage is TRBV24-1 and J usage is TRBJ1-2; D possibly corresponds to TRBD1 (5 bases). Germline assignment: CDR1 KGHDR and CDR2 SFDVKD. V lost 5 bases to trimming and J lost 2 bases, with 8 bases between them. The CDR3 consists of 13 residues. This CDR3 reads CATSARGNYGYTF. The CDR3 DNA reads TGTGCCACCAGTGCCCGGGGGAACTATGGCTACACCTTC.

As regards this clonotype: This is likely a read error, given that the CDR3 carries no conserved phenylalanine or tryptophan at its end. The chain recombines TRBV7-3 with TRBJ1-1; D not resolved. The germline CDR1 and CDR2 sequences are SGHTA and FQGTGA. The CDR3 has 13 amino acids. Trimming left V 2 bases short and J 2 bases short, with 6 bases between. CDR3 in DNA: TGTGCCAGCAGCTTACAACCCAACACTGAAGCTTTCCTT. Translation: CASSLQPNTEAFL.

This clonotype was seen many times. The V call is TRBV3-1, the J call TRBJ2-7, with D possibly being TRBD2 (6 bases). The CDR3 runs 15 residues. Germline V gene data show CDR1 as LGHDT and CDR2 as YNNKEL (reference sequence). V lost 0 bases to trimming and J lost 2 bases, with 11 bases between them. The CDR3 region has the DNA TGTGCCAGCAGCCAAGATGGAGGGCTCACCTACGAGCAGTACTTC. Amino acids: CASSQDGGLTYEQYF.

This clonotype was recorded once. The chain joins TRBV7-9 to TRBJ2-7, with 9 positions matching TRBD2. The ends lost 6 bases at V and 5 bases at J; junction bases unmatched: 2. CDR3 length: 12 amino acids. Germline CDR1 SEHNR, CDR2 FQNEAQ (reference sequence). The CDR3 DNA reads as TGTGCCAGCAGTAGCGGGAGTGACGAGCAGTACTTC. Its protein is CASSSGSDEQYF.

For the CDR3, the DNA is TGTGCCAGCCGAGCGTACGGGACAGGGGGCTGGGGCACTGAAGCTTTCTTT. Protein product: CASRAYGTGGWGTEAFF. This chain links TRBV11-2 with TRBJ1-1; 12 positions match TRBD1. CDR3 length: 17 amino acids. V lost 8 bases and J lost 4; bases outside the gene matches: 14. Germline values: CDR1 SGHAT, CDR2 FQNNGV.

This clonotype came up once. This chain connects TRBV13 to TRBJ1-6; TRBD1 might be the D (5 bases). CDR3 length: 17 residues. The V gene's germline CDR1 is PRHDT and CDR2 FYEKMQ (reference sequence). The V end was cut by 5 bases, the J end by 2 bases, with 16 bases between. The CDR3 region is CASSTGGRGAYNSPLHF. For the CDR3, the DNA is TGTGCCAGCAGCACTGGGGGTCGTGGTGCCTATAATTCACCCCTCCACTTT. Drawing the rest from reference TRBV13 and TRBJ1-6, the complete variable domain is AAGVIQSPRHLIKEKRETATLKCYPIPRHDTVYWYQQGPGQDPQFLISFYEKMQSDKGSIPDRFSAQQFSDYHSELNMSSLELGDSALYFCASSTGGRGAYNSPLHFGNGTRLTVT.

This clonotype was recorded only once. This chain connects TRBV29-1 to TRBJ2-5, with D perhaps TRBD1 (6 bases). Per germline, CDR1 SQVTM and CDR2 ANQGSEA. V lost 4 bases and J lost 4, with 10 bases in between. The CDR3 has 12 amino acids. DNA of the CDR3: TGCAGCGTTGGGGGGCAGGGAGAGACCCAGTACTTC. Translated, it gives CSVGGQGETQYF.

As for this clonotype: A read error is possible here, since a much larger clone lies one base away. The chain employs TRBV20-1 and TRBJ2-3, with a tentative D call TRBD1 (6 bases). CDR1 is DFQATT, CDR2 SNEGSKA, per germline (reference sequence). The length of the CDR3 is 12 residues. The CDR3 loop reads CSITGTTGTQYF. The CDR3 nucleotides are TGCAGTATTACAGGGACCACAGGTACGCAGTATTTT.